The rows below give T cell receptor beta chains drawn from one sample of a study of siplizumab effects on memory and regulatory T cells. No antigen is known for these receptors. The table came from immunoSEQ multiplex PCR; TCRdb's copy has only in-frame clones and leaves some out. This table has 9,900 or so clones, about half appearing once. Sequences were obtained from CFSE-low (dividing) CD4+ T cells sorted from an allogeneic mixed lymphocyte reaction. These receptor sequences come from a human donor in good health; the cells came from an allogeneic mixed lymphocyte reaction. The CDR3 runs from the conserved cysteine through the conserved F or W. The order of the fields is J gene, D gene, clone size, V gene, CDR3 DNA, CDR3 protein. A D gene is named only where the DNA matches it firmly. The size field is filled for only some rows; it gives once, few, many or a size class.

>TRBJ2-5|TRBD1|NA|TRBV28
TGTGCCAGCAGCGCAGGGGGCGCGAGCTGGGAGACCCAGTACTTC
CASSAGGASWETQYF
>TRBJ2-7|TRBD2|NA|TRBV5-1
TGCGCCAGCAGCTTGGCCGGCACTAGCGGCTCCTACGAGCAGTACTTC
CASSLAGTSGSYEQYF
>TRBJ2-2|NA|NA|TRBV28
TGTGCCAGCACCGGGACACCGAACACCGGGGAGCTGTTTTTT
CASTGTPNTGELFF
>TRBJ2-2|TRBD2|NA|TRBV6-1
TGTGCCAGATCTAGCGGGAGGGCAGACACCGGGGAGCTGTTTTTT
CARSSGRADTGELFF
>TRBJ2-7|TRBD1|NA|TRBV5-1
TGCGCCAGCAGCTCAGGGTTTGACAGGGTTGTAAGAGAGCAGTACTTC
CASSSGFDRVVREQYF
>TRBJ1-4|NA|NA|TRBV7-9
TGTGCCAGCAGCTTAGAGGGCAGGGCTGCGGCTAATGAAAAACTGTTTTTT
CASSLEGRAAANEKLFF
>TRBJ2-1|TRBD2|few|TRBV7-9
TGTGCCCTCGTGATGAGCGGGACCGCCTACAATGAGCAGTTCTTC
CALVMSGTAYNEQFF
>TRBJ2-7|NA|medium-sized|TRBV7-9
TGTGCCAGCAGCATTCAGGGAAGGGGTACCTACGAGCAGTACTTC
CASSIQGRGTYEQYF
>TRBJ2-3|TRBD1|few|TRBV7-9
TGTGCCAGCAGCTTCTATAAACGGACAGGCGGGTTAGATACGCAGTATTTT
CASSFYKRTGGLDTQYF
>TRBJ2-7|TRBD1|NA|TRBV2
TGTGCCAGCAACAGACAGGGGGCCACCGTTGGTGAGCAGTACTTC
CASNRQGATVGEQYF
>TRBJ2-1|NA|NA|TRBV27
TGTGCCAGCAGTTTCCAGGGGTTTGAGCAGTTCTTC
CASSFQGFEQFF
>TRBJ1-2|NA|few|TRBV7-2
TGTGCCAGCAGCCCCCGGAGGGACTTCTATGGCTACACCTTC
CASSPRRDFYGYTF
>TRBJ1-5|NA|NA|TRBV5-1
TGCGCCAGCAGCTTGGATCCGTCGGCGAAGCAGCCCCAGCATTTT
CASSLDPSAKQPQHF
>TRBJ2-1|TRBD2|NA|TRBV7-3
TGTGCCAGCAGCTTGGGGATACTAGCGGGAGTTTACAATGAGCAGTTCTTC
CASSLGILAGVYNEQFF
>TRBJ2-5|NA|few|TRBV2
TGTGCCAGCAGGGGAAAAGAGACCCAGTACTTC
CASRGKETQYF
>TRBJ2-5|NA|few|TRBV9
TGTGCCAGCAGCCCCACGAGGGGGAGGACGGCGCAAGAGACCCAGTACTTC
CASSPTRGRTAQETQYF
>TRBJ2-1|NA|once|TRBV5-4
TGTGCCAGCAGCTTCTATGGGGGTGGGGATGAGCAGTTCTTC
CASSFYGGGDEQFF
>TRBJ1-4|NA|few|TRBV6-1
TGTGCCAGCAGGCGAGGGGGACGGGGCGAAAAACTGTTTTTT
CASRRGGRGEKLFF
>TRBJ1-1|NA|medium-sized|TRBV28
TGTGCCAGCAGTTCGTCAGGGTGGGTCACTGAAGCTTTCTTT
CASSSSGWVTEAFF
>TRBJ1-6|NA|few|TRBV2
TGTGCCAGCAGTGAAATCTGGATTCGAAATTCACCCCTCCACTTT
CASSEIWIRNSPLHF
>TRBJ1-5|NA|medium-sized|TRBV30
TGTGCCTGGAGTCCAACAGGGAAGAAGCCCCAGCATTTT
CAWSPTGKKPQHF
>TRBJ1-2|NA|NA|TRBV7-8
TGTGCCAGCAGCTTACAGGCGGGAGGCTACACCTTC
CASSLQAGGYTF
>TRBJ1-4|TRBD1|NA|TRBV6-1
TGTGCCAGCAGTCGCGGGACAGGGAGAAATGAAAAACTGTTTTTT
CASSRGTGRNEKLFF
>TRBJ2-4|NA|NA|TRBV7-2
TGTGCCAGCAGCTTAGGAGGCGGAGTTAAAAACATTCAGTACTTC
CASSLGGGVKNIQYF
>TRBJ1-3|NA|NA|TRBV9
TGTGCCAGCAGGGGACCGGGAGGCTGGGGAAACACCATATATTTT
CASRGPGGWGNTIYF
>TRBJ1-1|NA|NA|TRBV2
TGTGCCAGCAGCGAACAGGGAATGGGTCGGAACACTGAAGCTTTCTTT
CASSEQGMGRNTEAFF
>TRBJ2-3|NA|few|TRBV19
TGTGCCAGTAGTATTTCGTCTAGGTCGGATACGCAGTATTTT
CASSISSRSDTQYF
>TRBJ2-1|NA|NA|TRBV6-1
TGTGCCAGCAGCATACAGGGCAATGAGCAGTTCTTC
CASSIQGNEQFF
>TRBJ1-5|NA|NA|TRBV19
TGTGCCAGTAAGGGAACCATATCGATCAATCAGCCCCAGCATTTT
CASKGTISINQPQHF
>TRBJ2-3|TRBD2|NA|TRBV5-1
TGCGCCAGCAGCTTGGTTGGCGGGAGGGCAGATACGCAGTATTTT
CASSLVGGRADTQYF
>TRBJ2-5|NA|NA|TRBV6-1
TGTGCCAGCCGGCTGGGGGGAGAGACCCAGTACTTC
CASRLGGETQYF
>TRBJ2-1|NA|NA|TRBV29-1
TGCAGCGTTGAACCGACTCGCAATGAGCAGTTCTTC
CSVEPTRNEQFF
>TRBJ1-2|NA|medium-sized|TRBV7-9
TGTGCCAGCAGCTTAGATTCCGGGGGAGCTAACTATGGCTACACCTTC
CASSLDSGGANYGYTF
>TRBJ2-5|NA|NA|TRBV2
TGTGCCAGCAGTGTGGAGGAGACCCAGTACTTC
CASSVEETQYF
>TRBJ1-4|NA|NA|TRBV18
TGTGCCAGCTCCCGGAACCGCCCTCCAACTAATGAAAAACTGTTTTTT
CASSRNRPPTNEKLFF
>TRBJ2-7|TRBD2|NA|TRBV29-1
TGCAGCGTTGTTGCTAGCGGGAGCCCGTACGAGCAGTACTTC
CSVVASGSPYEQYF
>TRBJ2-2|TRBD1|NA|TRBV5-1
TGCGCCAGCACCAAAGGACAGGGGGCTAACGGGGAGCTGTTTTTT
CASTKGQGANGELFF
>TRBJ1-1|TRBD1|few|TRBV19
TGTGCCAGTAGTTGGACAGGGGGTACTGAAGCTTTCTTT
CASSWTGGTEAFF
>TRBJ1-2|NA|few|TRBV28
TGTGCCAGCAGTTTTCTGAACTATGGCTACACCTTC
CASSFLNYGYTF
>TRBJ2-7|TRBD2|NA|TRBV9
TGTGCCAGCAGTCTAGCGGGAGGCCCAGCCTACGAGCAGTACTTC
CASSLAGGPAYEQYF
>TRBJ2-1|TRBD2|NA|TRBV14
TGTGCCAGCAGCAAAGTAAGCGGGGGAGACAATGAGCAGTTCTTC
CASSKVSGGDNEQFF
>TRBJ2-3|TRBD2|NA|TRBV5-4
TGTGCCAGCAGTGAGCGGGAGGGAAGCACAGATACGCAGTATTTT
CASSEREGSTDTQYF
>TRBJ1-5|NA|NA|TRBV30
TGTGCCTGGAGTGCCGGGCTAACACGTAATCAGCCCCAGCATTTT
CAWSAGLTRNQPQHF
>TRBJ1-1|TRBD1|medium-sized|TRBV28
TGTGCCAGCAGCTCTCCGGGACAGGGGGCCAGGGCTGAAGCTTTCTTT
CASSSPGQGARAEAFF
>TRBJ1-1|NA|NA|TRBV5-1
TGCGCCAGCAGCTTGCAACAGCCCGGGACTGAAGCTTTCTTT
CASSLQQPGTEAFF
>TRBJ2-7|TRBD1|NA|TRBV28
TGTGCCAGCAGTCTAAGACCGGGACAGGGGGGCGAGCAGTACTTC
CASSLRPGQGGEQYF